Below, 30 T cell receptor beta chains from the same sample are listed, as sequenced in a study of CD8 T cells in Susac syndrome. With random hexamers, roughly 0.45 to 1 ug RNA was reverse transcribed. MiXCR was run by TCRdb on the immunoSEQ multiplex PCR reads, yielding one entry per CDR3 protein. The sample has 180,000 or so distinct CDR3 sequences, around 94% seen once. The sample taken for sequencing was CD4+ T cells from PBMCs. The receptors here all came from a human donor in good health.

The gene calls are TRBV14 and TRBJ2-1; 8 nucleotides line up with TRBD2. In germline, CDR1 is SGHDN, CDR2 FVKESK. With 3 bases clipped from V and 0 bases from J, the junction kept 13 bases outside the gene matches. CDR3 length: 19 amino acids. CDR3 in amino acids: CASSHSGGPSRSSYNEQFF. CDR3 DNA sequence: TGTGCCAGCAGCCACAGCGGGGGACCGTCACGCAGCTCCTACAATGAGCAGTTCTTC.

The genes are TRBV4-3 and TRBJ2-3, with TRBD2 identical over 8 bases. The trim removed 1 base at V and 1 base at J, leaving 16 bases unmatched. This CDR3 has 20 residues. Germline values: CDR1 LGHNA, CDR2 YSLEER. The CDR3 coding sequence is TGCGCCAGCAGCCAAGGAGTCTCAGGGCGAGTGACTAGCGGCACAGATACGCAGTATTTT. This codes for CASSQGVSGRVTSGTDTQYF.

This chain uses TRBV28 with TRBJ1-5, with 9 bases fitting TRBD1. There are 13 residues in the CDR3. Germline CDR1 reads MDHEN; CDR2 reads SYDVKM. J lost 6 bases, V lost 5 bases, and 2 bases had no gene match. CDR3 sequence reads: CASSGQGIQPQHF. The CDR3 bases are TGTGCCAGCAGTGGACAGGGGATTCAGCCCCAGCATTTT.

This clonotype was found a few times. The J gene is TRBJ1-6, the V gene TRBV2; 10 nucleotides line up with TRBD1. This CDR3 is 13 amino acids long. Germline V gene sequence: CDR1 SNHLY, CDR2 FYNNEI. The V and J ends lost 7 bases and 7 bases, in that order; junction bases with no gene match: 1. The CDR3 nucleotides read TGTGCCAGCAAGGGACAGGGGAATTCACCCCTCCACTTT. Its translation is CASKGQGNSPLHF.

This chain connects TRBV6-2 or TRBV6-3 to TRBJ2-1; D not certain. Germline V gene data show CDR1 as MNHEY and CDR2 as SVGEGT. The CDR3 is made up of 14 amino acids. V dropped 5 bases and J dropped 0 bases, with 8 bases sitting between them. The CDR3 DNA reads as TGTGCCAGCAGTCCCGACACCTCCTACAATGAGCAGTTCTTC. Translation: CASSPDTSYNEQFF.

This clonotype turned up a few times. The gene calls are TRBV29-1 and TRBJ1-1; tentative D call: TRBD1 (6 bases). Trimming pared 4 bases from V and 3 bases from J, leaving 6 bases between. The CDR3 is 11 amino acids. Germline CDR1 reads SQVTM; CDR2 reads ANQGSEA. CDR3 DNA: TGCAGCGTTGCAGGGGACACTGAAGCTTTCTTT. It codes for CSVAGDTEAFF. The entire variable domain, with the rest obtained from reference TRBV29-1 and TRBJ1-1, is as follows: SAVISQKPSRDICQRGTSLTIQCQVDSQVTMMFWYRQQPGQSLTLIATANQGSEATYESGFVIDKFPISRPNLTFSTLTVSNMSPEDSSIYLCSVAGDTEAFFGQGTRLTVV.

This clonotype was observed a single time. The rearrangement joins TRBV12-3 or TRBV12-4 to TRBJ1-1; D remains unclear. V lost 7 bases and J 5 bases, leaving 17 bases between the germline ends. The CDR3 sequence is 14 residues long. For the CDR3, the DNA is TGTGCCAGCACCCTAGCCTCTTCCGGAACTGAAGCTTTCTTT. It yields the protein CASTLASSGTEAFF.

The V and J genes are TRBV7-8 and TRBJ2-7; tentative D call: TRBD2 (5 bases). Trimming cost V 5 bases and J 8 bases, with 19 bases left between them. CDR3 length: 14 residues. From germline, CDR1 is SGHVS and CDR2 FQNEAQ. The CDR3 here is CASSPRRMVAQQYF. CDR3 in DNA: TGTGCCAGCAGCCCAAGGAGGATGGTAGCCCAGCAGTACTTC.

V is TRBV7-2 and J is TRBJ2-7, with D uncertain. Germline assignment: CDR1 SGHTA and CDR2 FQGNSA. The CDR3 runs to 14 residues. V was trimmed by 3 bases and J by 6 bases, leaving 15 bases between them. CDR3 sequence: CASSLANAYGEQYF. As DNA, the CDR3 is TGTGCCAGCAGCTTGGCGAATGCGTACGGCGAGCAGTACTTC.

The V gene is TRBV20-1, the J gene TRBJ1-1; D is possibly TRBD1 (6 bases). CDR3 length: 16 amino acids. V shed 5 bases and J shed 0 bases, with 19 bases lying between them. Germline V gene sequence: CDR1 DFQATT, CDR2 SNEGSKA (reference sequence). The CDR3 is CSAPERGAGVNTEAFF. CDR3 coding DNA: TGCAGTGCTCCAGAGCGGGGGGCAGGGGTGAACACTGAAGCTTTCTTT.

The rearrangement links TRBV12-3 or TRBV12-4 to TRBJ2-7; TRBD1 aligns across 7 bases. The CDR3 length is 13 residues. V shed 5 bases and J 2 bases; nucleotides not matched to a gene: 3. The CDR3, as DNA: TGTGCCAGCAGTCGGGACAGTCCCTACGAGCAGTACTTC. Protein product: CASSRDSPYEQYF.

The CDR3 here is CSARDHRLAETQYF. The CDR3 nucleotides are TGCAGTGCTAGGGACCATCGACTAGCGGAGACCCAGTACTTC. This chain links TRBV20-1 with TRBJ2-5, with 8 bases that match TRBD2. The J segment lost 5 bases and the V segment lost 3 bases, leaving 8 bases of the junction unmatched. Germline V gives CDR1 DFQATT, CDR2 SNEGSKA (reference sequence). The CDR3 totals 14 residues.

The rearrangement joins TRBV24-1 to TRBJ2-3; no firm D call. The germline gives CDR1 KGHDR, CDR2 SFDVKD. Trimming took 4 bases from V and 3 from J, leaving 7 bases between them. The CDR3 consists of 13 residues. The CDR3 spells CATSDPRTDTQYF. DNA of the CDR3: TGTGCCACCAGTGACCCAAGAACAGATACGCAGTATTTT.

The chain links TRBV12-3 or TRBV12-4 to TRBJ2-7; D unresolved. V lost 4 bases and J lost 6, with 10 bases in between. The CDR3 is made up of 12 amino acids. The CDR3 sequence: CASSSDVAEQYF. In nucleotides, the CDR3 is TGTGCCAGCAGTTCGGACGTCGCCGAGCAGTACTTC.

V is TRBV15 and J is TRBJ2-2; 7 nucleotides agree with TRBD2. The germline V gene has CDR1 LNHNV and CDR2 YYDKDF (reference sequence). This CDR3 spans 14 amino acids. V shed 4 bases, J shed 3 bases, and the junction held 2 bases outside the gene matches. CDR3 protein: CATSKGRDTGELFF. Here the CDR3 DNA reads TGTGCCACCAGCAAGGGGAGGGACACCGGGGAGCTGTTTTTT.

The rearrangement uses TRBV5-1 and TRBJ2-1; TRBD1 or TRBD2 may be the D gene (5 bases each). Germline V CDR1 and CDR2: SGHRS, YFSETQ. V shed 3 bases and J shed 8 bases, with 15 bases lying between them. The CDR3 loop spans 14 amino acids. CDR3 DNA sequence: TGCGCCAGCAGCTGGGGACGCAGGGTTGATGAGCAGTTCTTC. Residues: CASSWGRRVDEQFF.

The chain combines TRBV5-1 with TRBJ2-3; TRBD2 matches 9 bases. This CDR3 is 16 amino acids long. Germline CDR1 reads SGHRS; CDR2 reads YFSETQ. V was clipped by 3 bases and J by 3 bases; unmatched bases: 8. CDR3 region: CASSSPAGGPTDTQYF. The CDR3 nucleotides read TGCGCCAGCAGCTCACCTGCGGGGGGGCCGACAGATACGCAGTATTTT.

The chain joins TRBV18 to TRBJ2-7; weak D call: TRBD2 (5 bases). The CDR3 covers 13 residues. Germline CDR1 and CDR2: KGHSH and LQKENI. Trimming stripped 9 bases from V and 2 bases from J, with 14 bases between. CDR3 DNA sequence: TGTGCCAGTGCCGGACTTGCACCCTACGAGCAGTACTTC. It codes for CASAGLAPYEQYF.

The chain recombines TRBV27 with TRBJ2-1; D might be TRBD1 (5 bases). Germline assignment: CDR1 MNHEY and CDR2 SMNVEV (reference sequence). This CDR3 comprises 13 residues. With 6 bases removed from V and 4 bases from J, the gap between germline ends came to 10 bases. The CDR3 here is CASRKDTYNEQFF. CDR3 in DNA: TGTGCCAGCAGGAAGGACACATACAATGAGCAGTTCTTC.

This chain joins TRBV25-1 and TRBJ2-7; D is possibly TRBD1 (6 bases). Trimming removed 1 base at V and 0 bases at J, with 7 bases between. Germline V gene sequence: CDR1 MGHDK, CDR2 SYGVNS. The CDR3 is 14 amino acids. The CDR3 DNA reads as TGTGCCAGCAGTGAATTGGACAGCTCCTACGAGCAGTACTTC. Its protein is CASSELDSSYEQYF.

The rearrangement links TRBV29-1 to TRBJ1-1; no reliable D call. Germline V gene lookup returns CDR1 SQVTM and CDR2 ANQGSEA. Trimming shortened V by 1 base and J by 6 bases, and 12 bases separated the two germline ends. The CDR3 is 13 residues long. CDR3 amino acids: CSVEAVKRAEAFF. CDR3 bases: TGCAGCGTTGAAGCAGTAAAGCGGGCTGAAGCTTTCTTT.

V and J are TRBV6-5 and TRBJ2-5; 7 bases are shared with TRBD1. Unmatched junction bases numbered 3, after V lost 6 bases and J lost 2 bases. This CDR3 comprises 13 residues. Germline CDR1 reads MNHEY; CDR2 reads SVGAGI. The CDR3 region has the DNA TGTGCCAGCAGACGGGACAGTCAAGAGACCCAGTACTTC. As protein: CASRRDSQETQYF.

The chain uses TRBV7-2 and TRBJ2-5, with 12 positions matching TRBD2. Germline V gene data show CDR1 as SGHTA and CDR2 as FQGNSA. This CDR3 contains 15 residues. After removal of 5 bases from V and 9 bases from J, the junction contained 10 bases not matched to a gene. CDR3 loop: CASSVILAGGIAQYF. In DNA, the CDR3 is TGTGCCAGCAGCGTGATCCTAGCGGGGGGGATCGCCCAGTACTTC.

CDR3 in amino acids: CAWTTPGGTNEKLFF. CDR3 bases: TGTGCCTGGACCACTCCGGGGGGAACTAATGAAAAACTGTTTTTT. The chain links TRBV30 to TRBJ1-4, with D possibly being TRBD1 (5 bases). With 4 bases removed from V and 1 base from J, the gap between germline ends came to 13 bases. This CDR3 is 15 amino acids long. The germline CDR1 and CDR2 sequences are GTSNPN and SVGIG (reference sequence).

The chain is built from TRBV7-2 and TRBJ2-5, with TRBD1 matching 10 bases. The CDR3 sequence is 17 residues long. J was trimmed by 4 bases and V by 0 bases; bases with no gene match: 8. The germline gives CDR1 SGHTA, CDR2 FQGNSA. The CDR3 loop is CASSLADGTGVSETQYF. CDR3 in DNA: TGTGCCAGCAGCTTAGCGGACGGGACAGGGGTTTCAGAGACCCAGTACTTC.

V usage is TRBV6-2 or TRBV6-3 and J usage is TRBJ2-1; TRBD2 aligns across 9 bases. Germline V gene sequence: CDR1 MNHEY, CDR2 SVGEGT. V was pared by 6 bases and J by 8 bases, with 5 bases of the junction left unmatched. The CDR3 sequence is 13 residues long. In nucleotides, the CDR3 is TGTGCCAGCAGCCCGACTAGCGGCTATGAGCAGTTCTTC. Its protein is CASSPTSGYEQFF.

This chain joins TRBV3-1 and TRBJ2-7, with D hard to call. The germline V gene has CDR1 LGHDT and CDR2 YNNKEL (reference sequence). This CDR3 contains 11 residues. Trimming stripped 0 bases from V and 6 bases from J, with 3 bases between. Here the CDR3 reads CASSQESEQYF. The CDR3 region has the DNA TGTGCCAGCAGCCAAGAAAGCGAGCAGTACTTC.

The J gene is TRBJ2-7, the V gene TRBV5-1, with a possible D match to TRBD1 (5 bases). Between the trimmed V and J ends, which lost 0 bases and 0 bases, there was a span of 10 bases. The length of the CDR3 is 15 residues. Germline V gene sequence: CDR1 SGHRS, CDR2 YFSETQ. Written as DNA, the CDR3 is TGCGCCAGCAGCTTGGGGCCGACAGTCTCCTACGAGCAGTACTTC. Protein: CASSLGPTVSYEQYF.

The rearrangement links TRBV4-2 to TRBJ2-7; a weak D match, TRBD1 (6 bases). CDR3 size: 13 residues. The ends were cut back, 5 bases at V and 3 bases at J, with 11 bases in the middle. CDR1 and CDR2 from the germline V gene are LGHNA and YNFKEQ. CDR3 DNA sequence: TGTGCCAGCAGCTCAGGGGCCAACTACGAGCAGTACTTC. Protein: CASSSGANYEQYF.

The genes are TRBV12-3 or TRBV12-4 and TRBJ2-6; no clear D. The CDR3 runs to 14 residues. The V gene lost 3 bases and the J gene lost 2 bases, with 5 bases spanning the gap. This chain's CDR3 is CASSFFAGANVLTF. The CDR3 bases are TGTGCCAGCAGTTTCTTTGCTGGGGCCAACGTCCTGACTTTC.